The 27 T cell receptor beta chains below were found in one sample sequenced in a study of OX40 agonist ivuxolimab in advanced cancers. Profiling relied on immunoSEQ multiplex PCR, and the TCRdb table lists in-frame clones only, not all of them. The table shows more than 45,000 clones, with around 83% occurring only once. Sequenced material: CD4+ or CD8+ T cells sorted from blood, taken in a trial of the OX40 agonist ivuxolimab. The receptor set was obtained from an adult with an advanced solid tumor such as melanoma, head and neck, liver or kidney cancer.

CDR3 bases: TGTGCCAGCAGCCCTCGGGGGGCTAGCGAAGGAAACATTCAGTACTTC. Translating it yields CASSPRGASEGNIQYF. V gene TRBV4-2 combines with J gene TRBJ2-4; tentative D call: TRBD2 (7 bases). Trimming took 4 bases from V and 6 from J, leaving 19 bases between them. The CDR3 length is 16 residues. Germline CDR1 is LGHNA and CDR2 is YNFKEQ.

V gene TRBV27 combines with J gene TRBJ1-1, with D hard to call. This CDR3 spans 13 amino acids. Germline V CDR1 and CDR2: MNHEY, SMNVEV (reference sequence). V was trimmed by 2 bases and J by 3 bases, leaving 7 bases between them. In DNA form, the CDR3 reads TGTGCCAGCAGTTTAAGTCCCTACACTGAAGCTTTCTTT. Translating it yields CASSLSPYTEAFF.

This chain uses TRBV28 with TRBJ2-1; TRBD1 matches at 7 bases. CDR1 is MDHEN, CDR2 SYDVKM, per germline. The CDR3 spans 15 residues. The trim removed 8 bases at V and 5 bases at J, leaving 12 bases unmatched. This CDR3 reads CASFGIGTDNNEQFF. CDR3 in DNA: TGTGCCAGCTTTGGGATCGGGACAGATAACAATGAGCAGTTCTTC.

The count of this clone is one. V and J are TRBV7-8 and TRBJ2-4; D might be TRBD1 (6 bases). Trimming shortened V by 5 bases and J by 9 bases, and 17 bases separated the two germline ends. Per the germline V gene, CDR1 is SGHVS and CDR2 is FQNEAQ. The CDR3 is 14 residues long. In DNA, the CDR3 is TGTGCCAGCAGCGTAGTAGGGACAATGGGCATTCAGTACTTC. This gives the protein CASSVVGTMGIQYF.

The DNA of the CDR3 is TGTGCCATCAGGGATGGGGACAGGGGCACAGATACGCAGTATTTT. It encodes CAIRDGDRGTDTQYF. This chain links TRBV10-3 with TRBJ2-3; TRBD1 aligns across 9 bases. The CDR3 is 15 amino acids. The germline gives CDR1 ENHRY, CDR2 SYGVKD. Unmatched junction bases numbered 5, after V lost 6 bases and J lost 1 base.

The chain has TRBV5-8 and TRBJ2-1; 13 positions match TRBD2. This CDR3 is built from 15 residues. CDR1 and CDR2 from the germline V gene are SGHTS and YDEGEE. Trimming removed 5 bases from V and 7 bases from J; junction bases left unmatched: 6. Written as DNA, the CDR3 is TGTGCCAGCAGACTAGCGGGAGGGTTTAGGAATGAGCAGTTCTTC. Encoded protein: CASRLAGGFRNEQFF.

This chain joins TRBV5-1 and TRBJ2-1; TRBD1 matches 8 bases. V lost 9 bases to trimming and J lost 9 bases; unmatched junction nucleotides: 17. The CDR3 totals 15 residues. Germline lookup yields CDR1 SGHRS and CDR2 YFSETQ. This CDR3 reads CATRQGFQVSPEQFF. For the CDR3, the DNA is TGCGCCACCAGACAGGGGTTTCAGGTCTCCCCTGAGCAGTTCTTC.

The genes are TRBV9 and TRBJ2-3; perhaps TRBD1 as D (6 bases). Trimming left V 4 bases short and J 2 bases short, with 17 bases between. This CDR3 region has 16 residues. Germline values: CDR1 SGDLS, CDR2 YYNGEE. In DNA, the CDR3 is TGTGCCAGCAGCTTCGCGACAGGCGAGGCCACAGATACGCAGTATTTT. Translation: CASSFATGEATDTQYF.

The CDR3 spells CASSFTDTQYF. In DNA, the CDR3 is TGTGCCAGCAGCTTTACAGATACGCAGTATTTT. J is TRBJ2-3 and V is TRBV5-4; unclear D gene. Per germline, CDR1 SGHNT and CDR2 YYREEE (reference sequence). This CDR3 is built from 11 residues. V lost 2 bases to trimming and J lost 3 bases, with 1 base between them. The complete variable domain, with remaining parts taken from reference TRBV5-4 and TRBJ2-3, reads ETGVTQSPTHLIKTRGQQVTLRCSSQSGHNTVSWYQQALGQGPQFIFQYYREEENGRGNFPPRFSGLQFPNYSSELNVNALELDDSALYLCASSFTDTQYFGPGTRLTVL.

DNA of the CDR3: TGTGCCAGCAGCGTAGAAGGACTAGCGGGGGGAGCAGATACGCAGTATTTT. This codes for CASSVEGLAGGADTQYF. The chain couples TRBV9 to TRBJ2-3, with 14 bases identical to TRBD2. Losses at the gene ends were 0 bases for V and 4 bases for J; bases not matched to a gene: 4. Germline CDR1 reads SGDLS; CDR2 reads YYNGEE. CDR3 length: 17 residues.

V and J are TRBV2 and TRBJ2-7; 7 bases align to TRBD2. Germline V gives CDR1 SNHLY, CDR2 FYNNEI. Trimming removed 1 base from V and 4 bases from J; junction bases left unmatched: 10. The CDR3 spans 16 residues. DNA of the CDR3: TGTGCCAGCAGTGAAGAGTCTAGCGGAATTGGGTACGAGCAGTACTTC. This gives the protein CASSEESSGIGYEQYF. Full variable domain (rest looked up from reference TRBV2 and TRBJ2-7): EPEVTQTPSHQVTQMGQEVILRCVPISNHLYFYWYRQILGQKVEFLVSFYNNEISEKSEIFDDQFSVERPDGSNFTLKIRSTKLEDSAMYFCASSEESSGIGYEQYFGPGTRLTVT.

This clone is a singleton in its sample. This rearrangement joins TRBV16 to TRBJ1-5; D is unclear. Germline V CDR1 and CDR2: KGHSY, FQNENV. V lost 3 bases and J 0 bases, leaving 9 bases between the germline ends. The CDR3 length is 15 residues. This CDR3 is CASSQGSYSNQPQHF. The CDR3 DNA reads as TGTGCCAGCAGCCAGGGGTCATATAGCAATCAGCCCCAGCATTTT. The variable domain in full, completed from reference TRBV16 and TRBJ1-5, reads GEEVAQTPKHLVRGEGQKAKLYCAPIKGHSYVFWYQQVLKNEFKFLISFQNENVFDETGMPKERFSAKCLPNSPCSLEIQATKLEDSAVYFCASSQGSYSNQPQHFGDGTRLSIL.

The chain is built from TRBV7-8 and TRBJ2-7; no clear D gene. Trimming stripped 1 base from V and 2 bases from J, with 9 bases between. This CDR3 contains 14 residues. The germline gives CDR1 SGHVS, CDR2 FQNEAQ. The chain's CDR3 is CASSLGPTAYEQYF. Here the CDR3 DNA reads TGTGCCAGCAGCTTAGGACCAACGGCCTACGAGCAGTACTTC.

The chain has TRBV9 and TRBJ2-3, with 13 bases fitting TRBD2. CDR3 size: 16 residues. Germline CDR1 is SGDLS and CDR2 is YYNGEE. Unmatched junction bases numbered 8, after V lost 4 bases and J lost 6 bases. CDR3 in amino acids: CASSPWTSGRTDTQYF. DNA of the CDR3: TGTGCCAGCAGCCCTTGGACTAGCGGGAGAACCGATACGCAGTATTTT.

In its sample, this clone was seen once. The J gene is TRBJ2-3, the V gene TRBV28; tentatively, D is TRBD2 (6 bases). Germline V gene data show CDR1 as MDHEN and CDR2 as SYDVKM. The CDR3 spans 14 residues. Trimming removed 7 bases from V and 7 bases from J, with 18 bases in between. The CDR3 sequence: CASKIAADLHTQYF. For the CDR3, the DNA is TGTGCCAGCAAAATAGCGGCAGACCTCCATACGCAGTATTTT.

This clone was observed a handful of times. This chain uses TRBV4-3 with TRBJ2-7; 11 bases align to TRBD2. Germline V gene lookup returns CDR1 LGHNA and CDR2 YSLEER. Trimming at V came to 0 bases and at J to 5 bases, leaving 6 bases not matched to a gene. The CDR3 loop spans 16 amino acids. The CDR3 DNA reads as TGCGCCAGCAGCCAAGATACTAGCGGGAGAGTCGACGAGCAGTACTTC. Protein: CASSQDTSGRVDEQYF.

The chain carries TRBV4-3 and TRBJ2-3, with TRBD2 matching over 8 bases. The CDR3 has 16 amino acids. With 0 bases clipped from V and 3 bases from J, the junction kept 5 bases outside the gene matches. CDR1 is LGHNA and CDR2 is YSLEER in the germline V gene. CDR3 coding DNA: TGCGCCAGCAGCCAAGATCTGGCTAGCGGGACAGATACGCAGTATTTT. Residues: CASSQDLASGTDTQYF.

The chain is built from TRBV11-2 and TRBJ2-3; D unclear. V was pared by 2 bases and J by 0 bases, with 6 bases between. This CDR3 is 14 amino acids long. CDR1 and CDR2 (germline): SGHAT, FQNNGV. The CDR3 nucleotides read TGTGCCAGCAGCTTAAGGTTGAGCACAGATACGCAGTATTTT. This codes for CASSLRLSTDTQYF.

The CDR3: CASSLGPGTRYNEQFF. DNA of the CDR3: TGTGCCAGCAGCTTGGGCCCCGGGACTAGGTACAATGAGCAGTTCTTC. The chain uses TRBV7-2 and TRBJ2-1; 8 nucleotides agree with TRBD2. CDR3 length: 16 residues. The V gene end was trimmed by 3 bases and the J gene end by 4 bases; junction bases not matched to a gene: 8. Looked up from germline, CDR1 is SGHTA and CDR2 is FQGNSA.

This clone was counted between two and nine times. The chain has TRBV4-2 and TRBJ2-7; 7 positions agree with TRBD2. V was pared by 0 bases and J by 1 base, with 6 bases of the junction left unmatched. The CDR3 contains 16 residues. Germline assignment: CDR1 LGHNA and CDR2 YNFKEQ. CDR3 residues: CASSQESLAVSYEQYF. CDR3 nucleotide sequence: TGTGCCAGCAGCCAAGAATCCCTAGCGGTGTCCTACGAGCAGTACTTC.

This chain uses TRBV21-1 with TRBJ2-5; the table's D call, TRBD2, was not checked against the DNA. TRBV21-1 represents a pseudogene. This CDR3 is 17 amino acids long. In DNA form, the CDR3 reads TGTGCCAGCAGCAGCCCGAGACTAGCGGGAGACCAAGAGACCCAGTACTTC. Protein product: CASSSPRLAGDQETQYF.

This chain uses TRBV7-3 with TRBJ2-1; a weak D match, TRBD1 (6 bases). Germline lookup yields CDR1 SGHTA and CDR2 FQGTGA. V lost 5 bases and J 10 bases, leaving 15 bases between the germline ends. This CDR3 has 13 residues. In DNA form, the CDR3 reads TGTGCCAGCAGCCTGGAGGCAGGGGCCGAGCAGTTCTTC. Amino acids: CASSLEAGAEQFF.

This rearrangement joins TRBV11-2 to TRBJ2-7; D remains ambiguous. V was cut by 1 base and J by 7 bases, with 5 bases left in between. CDR1 and CDR2 (germline): SGHAT, FQNNGV. The CDR3 consists of 11 residues. The CDR3 nucleotides are TGTGCCAGCAGCTTAGCCAGTGAGCAGTACTTC. Translation gives CASSLASEQYF. Full variable domain (rest looked up from reference TRBV11-2 and TRBJ2-7): EAGVAQSPRYKIIEKRQSVAFWCNPISGHATLYWYQQILGQGPKLLIQFQNNGVVDDSQLPKDRFSAERLKGVDSTLKIQPAKLEDSAVYLCASSLASEQYFGPGTRLTVT.

The chain is built from TRBV11-3 and TRBJ2-4; D is unclear. CDR3 size: 18 residues. CDR1 is SGHNT, CDR2 YENEEA, per germline. Trimming removed 0 bases at V and 0 bases at J, with 15 bases between. The CDR3 bases are TGTGCCAGCAGCTTAGATGGCCTAACGCTTCTAGCCAAAAACATTCAGTACTTC. Translating gives CASSLDGLTLLAKNIQYF.

The V and J genes are TRBV5-1 and TRBJ2-5; the D is unclear. Germline V gives CDR1 SGHRS, CDR2 YFSETQ. There are 14 residues in the CDR3. V lost 0 bases and J 5 bases, leaving 11 bases between the germline ends. The CDR3 loop reads CASSLALQLETQYF. For the CDR3, the DNA is TGCGCCAGCAGCTTGGCTTTACAGTTGGAGACCCAGTACTTC. The full variable domain, in which reference TRBV5-1 and TRBJ2-5 provide the parts outside the CDR3, is KAGVTQTPRYLIKTRGQQVTLSCSPISGHRSVSWYQQTPGQGLQFLFEYFSETQRNKGNFPGRFSGRQFSNSRSEMNVSTLELGDSALYLCASSLALQLETQYFGPGTRLLVL.

This chain uses TRBV21-1 with TRBJ1-2. TRBV21-1 is annotated as a pseudogene. CDR3 length equals 15 residues. The CDR3 DNA follows: TGTGCCAGCAGCCCCATATTTGAGGGCCAGGGTGGCTACACCTTC. Protein product: CASSPIFEGQGGYTF.

This clone was seen a few times. The chain combines TRBV18 with TRBJ2-5, with 7 bases that match TRBD1. CDR1 and CDR2 from the germline V gene are KGHSH and LQKENI. Trimming removed 3 bases from V and 4 bases from J; junction bases left unmatched: 8. There are 15 residues in the CDR3. The CDR3 reads CASSPLTRQGETQYF. In DNA form, the CDR3 reads TGTGCCAGCTCACCGCTCACTAGACAGGGAGAGACCCAGTACTTC. Variable domain in full (rest from reference TRBV18 and TRBJ2-5): NAGVMQNPRHLVRRRGQEARLRCSPMKGHSHVYWYRQLPEEGLKFMVYLQKENIIDESGMPKERFSAEFPKEGPSILRIQQVVRGDSAAYFCASSPLTRQGETQYFGPGTRLLVL.